The source of this TCR beta chain is a study of blood T cells in healthy people across ages. Broader study findings: The unsorted PBMCs prevented any conclusive comparison of naive versus antigen-experienced cells. Observed TCR beta diversity per million T cells went down as age went up. This fall followed a roughly linear course with age.

This clonotype was detected only a few times. Its target is unknown. It was with a sample-barcoded 5' primer and a J-beta primer mix that a second PCR of about 6 to 11 cycles was run. TCRdb re-called the 5' RACE reads through MiXCR, storing one row per CDR3 protein. Of about 930,000 distinct CDR3 sequences listed, approximately 32% are singletons. Isolation per sample recovered at least 6 million PBMCs. A further study also used this sample, focusing on T cells of mothers and their children.

The origin of this receptor is a woman in her thirties or forties in good health. Specimen: blood.

The CDR3 coding sequence is TGTGCCAGCTCACGCATGGACAATAACTATGGCTACACCTTC. Its translation: CASSRMDNNYGYTF. This sequence joins TRBV18 and TRBJ1-2, with D tentatively TRBD1 (5 bases). This CDR3 region has 14 residues. V lost 4 bases, J lost 1 base, and 10 bases lay in between. The germline CDR1 and CDR2 sequences are KGHSH and LQKENI.